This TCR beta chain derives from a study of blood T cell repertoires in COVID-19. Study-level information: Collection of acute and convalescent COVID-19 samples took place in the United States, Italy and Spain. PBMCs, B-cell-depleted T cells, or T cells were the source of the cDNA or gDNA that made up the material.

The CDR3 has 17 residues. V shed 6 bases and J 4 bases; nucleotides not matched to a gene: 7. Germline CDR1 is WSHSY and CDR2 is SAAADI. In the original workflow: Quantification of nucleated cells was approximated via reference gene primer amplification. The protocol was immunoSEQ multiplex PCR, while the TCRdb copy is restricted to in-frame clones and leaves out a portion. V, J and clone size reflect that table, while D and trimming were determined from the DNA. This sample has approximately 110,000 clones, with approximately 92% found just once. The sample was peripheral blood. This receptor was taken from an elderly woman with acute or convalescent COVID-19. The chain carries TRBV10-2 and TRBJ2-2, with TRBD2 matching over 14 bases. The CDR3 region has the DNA TGCGCCAGCAGGCCCCCGACTAGCGGGGGGGGCACCGGGGAGCTGTTTTTT. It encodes CASRPPTSGGGTGELFF.